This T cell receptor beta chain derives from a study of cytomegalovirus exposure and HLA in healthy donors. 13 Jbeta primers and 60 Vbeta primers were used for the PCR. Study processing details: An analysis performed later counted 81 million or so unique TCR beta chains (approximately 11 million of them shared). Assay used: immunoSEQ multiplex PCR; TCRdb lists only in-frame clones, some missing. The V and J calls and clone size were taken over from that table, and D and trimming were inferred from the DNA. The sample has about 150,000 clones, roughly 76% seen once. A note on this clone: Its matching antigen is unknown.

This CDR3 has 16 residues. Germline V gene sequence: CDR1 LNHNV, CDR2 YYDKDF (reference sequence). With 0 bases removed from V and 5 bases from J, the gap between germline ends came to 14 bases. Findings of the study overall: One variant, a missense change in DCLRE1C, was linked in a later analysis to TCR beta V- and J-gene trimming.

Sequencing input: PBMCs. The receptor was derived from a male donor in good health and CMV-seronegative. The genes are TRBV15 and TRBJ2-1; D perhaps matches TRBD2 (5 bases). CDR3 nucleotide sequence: TGTGCCACCAGCAGAGATGCGAGGGTAAGGAACAATGAGCAGTTCTTC. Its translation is CATSRDARVRNNEQFF. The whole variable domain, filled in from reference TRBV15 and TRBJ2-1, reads DAMVIQNPRYQVTQFGKPVTLSCSQTLNHNVMYWYQQKSSQAPKLLFHYYDKDFNNEADTPDNFQSRRPNTSFCFLDIRSPGLGDTAMYLCATSRDARVRNNEQFFGPGTRLTVL.